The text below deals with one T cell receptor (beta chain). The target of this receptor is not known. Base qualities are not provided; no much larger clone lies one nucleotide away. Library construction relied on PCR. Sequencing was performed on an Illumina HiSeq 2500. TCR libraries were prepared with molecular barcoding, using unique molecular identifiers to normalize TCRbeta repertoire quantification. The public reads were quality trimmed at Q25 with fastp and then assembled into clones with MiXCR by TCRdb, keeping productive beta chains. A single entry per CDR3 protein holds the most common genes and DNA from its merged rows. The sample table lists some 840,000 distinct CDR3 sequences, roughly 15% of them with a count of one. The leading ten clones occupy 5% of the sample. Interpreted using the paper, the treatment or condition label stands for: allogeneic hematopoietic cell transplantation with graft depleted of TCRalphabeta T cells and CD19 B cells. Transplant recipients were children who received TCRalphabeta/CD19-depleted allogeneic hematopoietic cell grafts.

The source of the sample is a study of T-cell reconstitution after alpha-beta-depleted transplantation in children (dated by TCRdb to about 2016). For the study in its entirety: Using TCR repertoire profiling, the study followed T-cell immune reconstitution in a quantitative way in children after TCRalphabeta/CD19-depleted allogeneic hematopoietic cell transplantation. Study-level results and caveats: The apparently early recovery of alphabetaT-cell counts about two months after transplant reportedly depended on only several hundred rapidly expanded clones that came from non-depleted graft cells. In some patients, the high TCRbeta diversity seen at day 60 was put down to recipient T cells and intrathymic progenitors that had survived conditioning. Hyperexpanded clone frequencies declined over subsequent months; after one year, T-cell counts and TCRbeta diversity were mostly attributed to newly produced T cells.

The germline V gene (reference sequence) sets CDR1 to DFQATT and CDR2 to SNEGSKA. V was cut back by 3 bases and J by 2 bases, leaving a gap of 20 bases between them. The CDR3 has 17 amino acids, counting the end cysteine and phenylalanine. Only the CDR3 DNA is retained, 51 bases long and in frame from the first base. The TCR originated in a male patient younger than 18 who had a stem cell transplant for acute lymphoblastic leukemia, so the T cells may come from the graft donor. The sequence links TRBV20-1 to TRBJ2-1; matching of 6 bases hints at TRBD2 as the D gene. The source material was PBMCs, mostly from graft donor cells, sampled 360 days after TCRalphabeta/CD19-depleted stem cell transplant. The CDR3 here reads CSARASDRSGAYNEQFF. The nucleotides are TGCAGTGCTAGGGCTAGCGATCGGAGTGGGGCCTACAATGAGCAGTTCTTC.